This T cell receptor beta chain emerged from a study of T cells in Graves' hyperthyroidism and ophthalmopathy. RNA transcripts gave rise to amplified TCR beta CDR3 regions. A set of HTBI primers served as the primers for a first-round RT-PCR of the TCR CDR3. TCRdb redid the calling of the multiplex PCR reads with MiXCR, one entry per CDR3 protein. Of approximately 600,000 distinct CDR3 sequences listed, less than 25% are singletons. Per the germline V gene, CDR1 is SGHAT and CDR2 is FQNNGV. The trim removed 1 base at V and 2 bases at J, leaving 4 bases unmatched. The CDR3 has 17 residues. This clonotype was recorded a few times.

Sequenced sample: blood. The gene calls are TRBV11-2 and TRBJ2-5; TRBD2 agrees at 13 bases. The sequence was obtained from a man aged 25-45 years with Graves' ophthalmopathy. The CDR3 protein is CASSLGTSGRGQETQYF. The CDR3 DNA reads as TGTGCCAGCAGCTTAGGCACTAGCGGGAGGGGGCAAGAGACCCAGTACTTC.